These 11 T cell receptor beta chains originate from one sample sequenced in a study of blood T cell repertoires in COVID-19. Profiled with immunoSEQ multiplex PCR; TCRdb holds only in-frame clones, not every one. The data show nearly 200,000 clones, about 83% seen once. The sequenced sample consisted of peripheral blood. The receptor source for this set is a woman in her 70s with active or convalescent COVID-19.

The chain carries TRBV7-6 and TRBJ2-7, with a tentative D call TRBD2 (5 bases). The germline V and J ends were trimmed by 6 bases and 4 bases, with 10 bases remaining between them. This CDR3 comprises 12 residues. CDR1 and CDR2 from the germline V gene are SGHVS and FNYEAQ. CDR3 region: CASSSGLYEQYF. CDR3 bases: TGTGCCAGCAGTTCAGGACTTTACGAGCAGTACTTC.

The chain combines TRBV28 with TRBJ1-2; D uncertain. Trimming pared 3 bases from V and 4 bases from J, leaving 6 bases between. The CDR3 length is 12 residues. The germline V gene has CDR1 MDHEN and CDR2 SYDVKM. In DNA, the CDR3 is TGTGCCAGCAGTTTGGTCAGCTATGGCTACACCTTC. Translation: CASSLVSYGYTF.

The chain employs TRBV28 and TRBJ2-1, with 10 bases lining up with TRBD2. CDR3 length: 15 residues. Germline CDR1 MDHEN, CDR2 SYDVKM. Germline trimming cut 4 bases from V and 5 bases from J; bases unmatched to any gene: 5. The CDR3 nucleotides read TGTGCCAGCAGTTCGCTAGCGGGAGTAAACAATGAGCAGTTCTTC. Translated, it gives CASSSLAGVNNEQFF.

The chain is built from TRBV14 and TRBJ2-7, with 7 bases matching TRBD1. V lost 3 bases, J lost 5 bases, and 7 bases stayed unmatched. Per the germline V gene, CDR1 is SGHDN and CDR2 is FVKESK. CDR3 length: 14 amino acids. CDR3 in DNA: TGTGCCAGCAGCCAGAGACAGGGTCGCGACGAGCAGTACTTC. Amino acid sequence: CASSQRQGRDEQYF.

V and J are TRBV7-9 and TRBJ1-4, with D uncertain. CDR1 is SEHNR and CDR2 is FQNEAQ in the germline V gene (reference sequence). Deletions cut 5 bases from V and 8 bases from J, with 12 bases between. The CDR3 loop spans 13 amino acids. The CDR3 DNA follows: TGTGCCAGCAGCGGTAACAATGGCGAAAAACTGTTTTTT. As protein: CASSGNNGEKLFF.

This sequence joins TRBV19 and TRBJ2-7; 8 bases line up with TRBD1. This CDR3 contains 14 residues. The V segment lost 5 bases and the J segment 5 bases; nucleotides outside the gene matches: 8. From germline, CDR1 is LNHDA and CDR2 SQIVND (reference sequence). CDR3 nucleotides: TGTGCCAGTAGTTACAGGGGGTATGGGGACGAGCAGTACTTC. Its protein product is CASSYRGYGDEQYF.

Points on this clone: A read error may account for a junction end that differs from germline. Other DNA sequences within the sample encode an identical CDR3. The J gene is TRBJ2-7, the V gene TRBV11-2; 8 nucleotides match TRBD2. The CDR3 loop spans 15 amino acids. Germline-derived CDR1 and CDR2 are SGHAT and FQNNGV. This chain's CDR3 is CASSLRAGRVYEQYF. Here the CDR3 DNA reads TGTGCTAGCAGCCTCCGGGCCGGGAGGGTGTACGAGCAGTACTTC.

The chain recombines TRBV28 with TRBJ2-2, with 8 nucleotides matching TRBD1. J was trimmed by 1 base and V by 6 bases; bases with no gene match: 4. CDR3 length equals 15 residues. Per the germline V gene, CDR1 is MDHEN and CDR2 is SYDVKM. The CDR3 reads CASSPGTGNTGELFF. In DNA form, the CDR3 reads TGTGCCAGCAGCCCCGGGACAGGGAACACCGGGGAGCTGTTTTTT.

The chain carries TRBV9 and TRBJ2-7, with 12 bases lining up with TRBD2. V gave up 0 bases and J gave up 2 bases; unmatched junction bases: 0. The CDR3 spans 15 residues. Germline V gene sequence: CDR1 SGDLS, CDR2 YYNGEE. Here the CDR3 reads CASSVGTSGTYEQYF. CDR3 coding DNA: TGTGCCAGCAGCGTAGGGACTAGCGGGACCTACGAGCAGTACTTC.

J is TRBJ1-5 and V is TRBV28; D perhaps matches TRBD1 (6 bases). The CDR3 length is 16 residues. Trimming cost V 7 bases and J 5 bases, with 21 bases left between them. Germline V gene lookup returns CDR1 MDHEN and CDR2 SYDVKM. CDR3 sequence reads: CASTLGGGLIDQPQHF. In DNA, the CDR3 is TGTGCCAGCACCTTAGGGGGGGGCCTAATCGATCAGCCCCAGCATTTT.

The chain links TRBV7-2 to TRBJ2-1; TRBD2 matches 9 bases. The CDR3 totals 15 residues. The germline V gene encodes CDR1 SGHTA and CDR2 FQGNSA. Unmatched junction bases numbered 1, after V lost 1 base and J lost 3 bases. The CDR3 here is CASSLGAGGYNEQFF. The CDR3 nucleotides are TGTGCCAGCAGCTTAGGAGCGGGAGGCTACAATGAGCAGTTCTTC.